This T cell receptor beta chain was captured in a study of blood T cell repertoires in COVID-19. The overall study: Samples came from the United States, Italy and Spain, spanning acute and convalescent COVID-19. T cells, B-cell-depleted T cells, or PBMCs supplied cDNA or gDNA.

Per the original methods: Counts of nucleated cells, estimated from reference gene primer amplification, were obtained. The protocol was immunoSEQ multiplex PCR, while the TCRdb copy is restricted to in-frame clones and leaves out a portion. The DNA was the basis for D and trimming; V, J and clone size are from that table. The table has 90,000 to 120,000 clones, roughly 80% seen once. The CDR3 is made up of 17 amino acids. Germline lookup yields CDR1 SNHLY and CDR2 FYNNEI. V was trimmed by 1 base and J by 0 bases, leaving 15 bases between them. This clone was detected only a few times. This TCR derives from a man in his 60s with acute or convalescent COVID-19. Sequencing was performed on peripheral blood. The rearrangement links TRBV2 to TRBJ2-5, with D maybe TRBD2 (6 bases). The CDR3 here is CASSEGSAGPYQETQYF. In nucleotides, the CDR3 is TGTGCCAGCAGTGAAGGGTCGGCGGGACCGTACCAAGAGACCCAGTACTTC.